This TCR beta chain was retrieved from a study of post-analysis software for immune sequencing data. After removal of 0 bases from V and 8 bases from J, the junction contained 7 bases not matched to a gene. The CDR3 extends over 15 amino acids. Germline assignment: CDR1 SGHRS and CDR2 YFSETQ. Details on this clonotype: What it recognizes is unknown.

cDNA libraries of TCR beta carried unique molecular identifiers. TCRdb redid the calling of the PCR reads with MiXCR, one entry per CDR3 protein. The table includes hundreds of thousands of distinct CDR3 sequences, 53% detected once. Overall study results and limits: A few TRBV segments occurring more often in patients than controls included TRBV5-6, TRBV5-1 and TRBV20-1.

The source of this sequence is a girl between 10 and 17 years old with multiple sclerosis. J is TRBJ2-1 and V is TRBV5-1; TRBD1 agrees at 8 bases. The sample consisted of blood. The CDR3 sequence: CASSLAGTGGDEQFF. The CDR3 nucleotides read TGCGCCAGCAGCTTGGCAGGGACAGGAGGAGATGAGCAGTTCTTC.